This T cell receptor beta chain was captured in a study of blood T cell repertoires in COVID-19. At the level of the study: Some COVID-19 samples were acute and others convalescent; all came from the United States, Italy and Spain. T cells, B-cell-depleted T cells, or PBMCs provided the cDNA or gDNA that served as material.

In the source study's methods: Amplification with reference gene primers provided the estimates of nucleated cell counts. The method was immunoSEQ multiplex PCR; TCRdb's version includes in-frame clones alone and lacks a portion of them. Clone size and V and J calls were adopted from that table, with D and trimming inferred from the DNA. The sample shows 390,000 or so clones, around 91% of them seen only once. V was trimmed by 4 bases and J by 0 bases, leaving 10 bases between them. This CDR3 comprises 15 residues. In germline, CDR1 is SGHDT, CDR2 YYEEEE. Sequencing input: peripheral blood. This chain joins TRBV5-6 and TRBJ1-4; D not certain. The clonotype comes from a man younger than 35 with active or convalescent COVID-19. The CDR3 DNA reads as TGTGCCAGCAGCACGGGCGGGACAACTAATGAAAAACTGTTTTTT. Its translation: CASSTGGTTNEKLFF.